The 7 T cell receptor beta chains in this list originate from one sample, sequenced in a study of OX40 agonist ivuxolimab in advanced cancers. Here immunoSEQ multiplex PCR was the method, and the copy in TCRdb shows in-frame clones only, minus some. The sample lists about 76,000 clones, 85% to 90% occurring once. The material was CD4+ or CD8+ T cells sorted from blood, obtained in a trial of the OX40 agonist ivuxolimab. The receptor source for this set is an adult with an advanced solid tumor such as melanoma, head and neck, liver or kidney cancer.

The CDR3 reads CASSGSRDRVYNEQFF. CDR3 bases: TGTGCCAGCAGCGGGAGCCGGGACAGAGTTTACAATGAGCAGTTCTTC. The chain couples TRBV9 to TRBJ2-1, with 7 bases matching TRBD1. CDR1 SGDLS and CDR2 YYNGEE come from the germline V gene. J lost 4 bases, V lost 3 bases, and 10 bases had no gene match. There are 16 residues in the CDR3.

The chain uses TRBV2 and TRBJ2-7; D call uncertain. CDR1 and CDR2 from the germline V gene are SNHLY and FYNNEI. V was pared by 7 bases and J by 2 bases, with 6 bases between. This CDR3 comprises 11 residues. The CDR3 here is CASTVTYEQYF. Written as DNA, the CDR3 is TGTGCCAGCACGGTGACCTACGAGCAGTACTTC.

The chain is built from TRBV12-5 and TRBJ2-5; no clear D gene. This CDR3 is 13 amino acids long. In germline, CDR1 is LGHNT, CDR2 FRNRAP. V lost 0 bases and J lost 5, with 7 bases in between. Here the CDR3 reads CASGLVNLETQYF. CDR3 sequence (DNA): TGTGCTAGTGGTTTGGTAAACTTGGAGACCCAGTACTTC.

By proportion, this clone is large. The V gene is TRBV6-4, the J gene TRBJ2-2, with a possible D match to TRBD2 (5 bases). V shed 8 bases and J shed 10 bases, with 17 bases lying between them. The CDR3 runs to 13 residues. The V gene's germline CDR1 is MRHNA and CDR2 SNTAGT. This CDR3 reads CASVKKDCEELFF. CDR3 nucleotides: TGTGCCAGCGTTAAGAAGGACTGTGAGGAGCTGTTTTTT.

The chain has TRBV9 and TRBJ2-2; 7 positions match TRBD1. The germline gives CDR1 SGDLS, CDR2 YYNGEE. This CDR3 is 15 amino acids long. The trim removed 9 bases at V and 2 bases at J, leaving 10 bases unmatched. In DNA, the CDR3 is TGTGCCACCTCAAGACAGGGACAAAACACCGGGGAGCTGTTTTTT. Its protein product is CATSRQGQNTGELFF. Combining the CDR3 with reference TRBV9 and TRBJ2-2 gives the whole variable domain DSGVTQTPKHLITATGQRVTLRCSPRSGDLSVYWYQQSLDQGLQFLIQYYNGEERAKGNILERFSAQQFPDLHSELNLSSLELGDSALYFCATSRQGQNTGELFFGEGSRLTVL.

This chain uses TRBV28 with TRBJ1-2; tentative D call: TRBD1 (5 bases). The length of the CDR3 is 16 residues. From germline, CDR1 is MDHEN and CDR2 SYDVKM. V lost 7 bases and J lost 3, with 21 bases in between. CDR3 amino acids: CASTRGGVRHYYGYTF. The CDR3 DNA reads as TGTGCCAGCACTCGCGGAGGGGTGCGACACTACTATGGCTACACCTTC.

The chain uses TRBV7-6 and TRBJ2-7, with D possibly TRBD1 on 5 matching bases. The CDR3 runs to 18 residues. Trimming took off 1 base at V and 5 bases at J, with 24 bases between the two ends. Germline CDR1 is SGHVS and CDR2 is FNYEAQ. CDR3 sequence: CASSLDGWPRTGPHEQYF. Written as DNA, the CDR3 is TGTGCCAGCAGCTTAGACGGCTGGCCCCGCACAGGTCCCCACGAGCAGTACTTC.